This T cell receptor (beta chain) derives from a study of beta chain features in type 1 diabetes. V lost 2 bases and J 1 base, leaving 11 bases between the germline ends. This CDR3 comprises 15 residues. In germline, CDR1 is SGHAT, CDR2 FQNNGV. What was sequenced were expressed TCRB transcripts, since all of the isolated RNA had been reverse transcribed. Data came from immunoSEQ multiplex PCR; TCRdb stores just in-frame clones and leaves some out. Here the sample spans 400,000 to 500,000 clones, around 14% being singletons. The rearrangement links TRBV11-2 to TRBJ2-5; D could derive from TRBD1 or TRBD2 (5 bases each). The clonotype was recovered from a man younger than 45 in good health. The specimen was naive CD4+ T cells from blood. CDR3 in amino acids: CASSLRGTLQETQYF. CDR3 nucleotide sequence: TGTGCCAGCAGCTTACGAGGGACCCTCCAAGAGACCCAGTACTTC.